The 20 T cell receptor beta chains below come from one sample, sequenced in a study of T cells after yellow fever vaccination. MiXCR was run by TCRdb on the 5' RACE reads, yielding one entry per CDR3 protein. The repertoire holds 450,000 to 600,000 distinct CDR3 sequences, with around 16% as singletons. Here the sequenced sample was PBMCs, taken more than 4 days after the first yellow fever vaccination. The receptors originated from a man aged 18-30 years who received the YFV17D yellow fever vaccine.

This chain uses TRBV25-1 with TRBJ2-3; 12 bases agree with TRBD2. Trimming at V came to 4 bases and at J to 8 bases, leaving 13 bases not matched to a gene. In germline, CDR1 is MGHDK, CDR2 SYGVNS. CDR3 length: 17 amino acids. The CDR3 DNA is TGTGCCAGCAGTGGGGGACTAGCGGGCTCCCGAGGCGGTACGCAGTATTTT. Encoded protein: CASSGGLAGSRGGTQYF.

The V gene is TRBV3-1, the J gene TRBJ1-6; D might be TRBD1 (5 bases). The length of the CDR3 is 12 residues. The germline V gene has CDR1 LGHDT and CDR2 YNNKEL (reference sequence). V lost 0 bases and J 12 bases, leaving 6 bases between the germline ends. The DNA of the CDR3 is TGTGCCAGCAGCCAAGAGAGGGGACCCCTCCACTTT. It yields the protein CASSQERGPLHF.

The chain employs TRBV7-9 and TRBJ2-1; the D gene is possibly TRBD1 (5 bases). V gave up 5 bases and J gave up 7 bases, with 21 bases separating them. Germline loops: CDR1 SEHNR, CDR2 FQNEAQ (reference sequence). The CDR3 totals 16 residues. The CDR3 region has the DNA TGTGCCAGCAGCAAGATGGACATGCCCCTCGGGAATGAGCAGTTCTTC. Translating it yields CASSKMDMPLGNEQFF.

The V gene is TRBV6-1, the J gene TRBJ1-2; TRBD1 aligns across 9 bases. This CDR3 is built from 13 residues. Germline-derived CDR1 and CDR2 are MNHNS and SASEGT. Trimming cost V 6 bases and J 8 bases; bases outside gene matches: 7. CDR3: CASSRTGVRGYTF. The CDR3 nucleotides are TGTGCCAGCAGCAGGACAGGGGTACGAGGCTACACCTTC.

The chain recombines TRBV12-3 or TRBV12-4 with TRBJ2-5; D is undetermined. This CDR3 spans 14 amino acids. V dropped 3 bases and J dropped 4 bases, with 12 bases sitting between them. CDR3 in DNA: TGTGCCAGCAGTTTTGGCACTCGGCTAGAGACCCAGTACTTC. Amino acid sequence: CASSFGTRLETQYF.

There are a few counts of this clonotype. V gene TRBV7-9 combines with J gene TRBJ2-1; possibly TRBD1 or TRBD2 for D (5 bases each). This CDR3 is 16 amino acids long. CDR1 is SEHNR and CDR2 is FQNEAQ in the germline V gene (reference sequence). Trimming cost V 8 bases and J 0 bases, with 17 bases left between them. The CDR3 DNA is TGTGCCAGCCTTAGATCAGGGAGAAGCTCCTACAATGAGCAGTTCTTC. This translates into CASLRSGRSSYNEQFF. Using reference TRBV7-9 and TRBJ2-1 for the parts outside the CDR3, the full variable domain is DTGVSQNPRHKITKRGQNVTFRCDPISEHNRLYWYRQTLGQGPEFLTYFQNEAQLEKSRLLSDRFSAERPKGSFSTLEIQRTEQGDSAMYLCASLRSGRSSYNEQFFGPGTRLTVL.

This sequence joins TRBV7-9 and TRBJ2-5; D is tentatively TRBD1 or TRBD2 (6 bases each). Germline assignment: CDR1 SEHNR and CDR2 FQNEAQ (reference sequence). The V and J ends lost 4 bases and 5 bases respectively, with 17 bases between them. The CDR3 covers 15 residues. In nucleotides, the CDR3 is TGTGCCAGCAGCTCCCCGTCGTTCGGGGGCGAGACCCAGTACTTC. This sequence encodes CASSSPSFGGETQYF.

The table lists this clonotype with a few counts. The chain has TRBV6-1 and TRBJ1-1; D is undetermined. V was trimmed by 10 bases and J by 7 bases, leaving 22 bases between them. The germline V gene has CDR1 MNHNS and CDR2 SASEGT. This CDR3 is built from 14 residues. The CDR3 nucleotides read TGTGCCATCCCGCTCGCGCACACTGATCATGAAGCTTTCTTT. The encoded protein is CAIPLAHTDHEAFF.

V is TRBV12-3 or TRBV12-4 and J is TRBJ1-1, with TRBD1 matching over 7 bases. This CDR3 is 15 amino acids long. The junction had 9 bases not matched to a gene; V was cut back by 4 bases and J by 4 bases. DNA of the CDR3: TGTGCCAGCAGTTACCCATGGAGGGGGCCCACTGAAGCTTTCTTT. As protein: CASSYPWRGPTEAFF.

In this sample, this clonotype turned up a few times. V and J are TRBV4-1 and TRBJ1-5, with D possibly TRBD1 on 5 matching bases. Germline V lookup: CDR1 MGHRA, CDR2 YSYEKL. The CDR3 runs to 20 residues. Trimming removed 3 bases at V and 0 bases at J, with 24 bases between. CDR3 region: CASSHHPGTVKTNSNQPQHF. The CDR3, as DNA: TGCGCCAGCAGCCATCACCCGGGGACGGTCAAGACGAATAGCAATCAGCCCCAGCATTTT.

The genes are TRBV20-1 and TRBJ2-3, with 9 bases identical to TRBD1. CDR1 and CDR2 from the germline V gene are DFQATT and SNEGSKA (reference sequence). The ends lost 4 bases at V and 2 bases at J; junction bases unmatched: 10. The CDR3 is 16 amino acids. The CDR3 DNA follows: TGCAGTGCTAAACGAACAGGGGGCGGGCTCACAGATACGCAGTATTTT. Protein sequence: CSAKRTGGGLTDTQYF.

This clonotype was found a few times. CDR3 sequence (DNA): TGCAGTGCTAGCCCCGGGACAGGGGGTGGTCATACGCAGTATTTT. It specifies CSASPGTGGGHTQYF. The chain links TRBV20-1 to TRBJ2-3; 11 bases fit TRBD1. Trimming at V came to 3 bases and at J to 7 bases, leaving 9 bases not matched to a gene. The CDR3 runs 15 residues. Germline-derived CDR1 and CDR2 are DFQATT and SNEGSKA (reference sequence).

The J gene is TRBJ2-7, the V gene TRBV6-1, with 7 nucleotides matching TRBD2. This CDR3 is built from 15 residues. Losses at the gene ends were 6 bases for V and 0 bases for J; bases not matched to a gene: 8. Germline values: CDR1 MNHNS, CDR2 SASEGT. The CDR3 coding sequence is TGTGCCAGCAGGTTGGGGAGGGGTAGCTCCTACGAGCAGTACGTC. This sequence encodes CASRLGRGSSYEQYV.

V gene TRBV12-3 or TRBV12-4 combines with J gene TRBJ2-5, with D unresolved. The CDR3 has 14 amino acids. V lost 4 bases and J lost 1, with 10 bases in between. The chain's CDR3 is CASSSVSIQETQYF. CDR3 nucleotides: TGTGCCAGCAGTTCCGTATCTATCCAAGAGACCCAGTACTTC.

The chain uses TRBV20-1 and TRBJ2-3, with 14 bases matching TRBD2. Germline CDR1 and CDR2: DFQATT and SNEGSKA (reference sequence). The CDR3 has 15 amino acids. Trimming at V came to 6 bases and at J to 7 bases, leaving 9 bases not matched to a gene. DNA of the CDR3: TGCAGTGCCAACCCCGGGACTAGCGGGGGCAATACGCAGTATTTT. It encodes CSANPGTSGGNTQYF.

This chain connects TRBV11-2 to TRBJ1-3; D remains unclear. V gave up 1 base and J gave up 4 bases, with 5 bases separating them. Looked up from germline, CDR1 is SGHAT and CDR2 is FQNNGV. The CDR3 contains 13 residues. CDR3 sequence reads: CASSLAYGNTIYF. CDR3 nucleotide sequence: TGTGCCAGCAGCTTAGCGTACGGAAACACCATATATTTT. Variable domain in full (rest from reference TRBV11-2 and TRBJ1-3): EAGVAQSPRYKIIEKRQSVAFWCNPISGHATLYWYQQILGQGPKLLIQFQNNGVVDDSQLPKDRFSAERLKGVDSTLKIQPAKLEDSAVYLCASSLAYGNTIYFGEGSWLTVV.

The sample holds one count of this clonotype. The gene calls are TRBV24-1 and TRBJ2-3; the D gene is possibly TRBD1 (7 bases). V gave up 9 bases and J gave up 2 bases, with 14 bases separating them. CDR1 and CDR2 from the germline V gene are KGHDR and SFDVKD. The CDR3 is 14 residues long. The CDR3 sequence is CATSRGRDTDTQYF. CDR3 coding DNA: TGTGCCACCTCGAGGGGGCGGGACACAGATACGCAGTATTTT.

This clonotype was counted only a few times. The chain employs TRBV20-1 and TRBJ2-7; possible D gene TRBD2, 6 bases. The CDR3 contains 13 residues. Germline CDR1 DFQATT, CDR2 SNEGSKA (reference sequence). Deletions cut 5 bases from V and 1 base from J, with 12 bases between. The CDR3 DNA reads TGCAGTGCTTTTGATGGGAGGTCCTACGAGCAGTACGTC. Protein: CSAFDGRSYEQYV.

The V gene is TRBV4-1, the J gene TRBJ1-4, with TRBD1 matching 8 bases. This CDR3 comprises 16 residues. Per germline, CDR1 MGHRA and CDR2 YSYEKL. V gave up 5 bases and J gave up 3 bases; unmatched junction bases: 8. CDR3 DNA: TGCGCCAGCAGCGGACCACCGGACAGGGCTAATGAAAAACTGTTTTTT. This sequence encodes CASSGPPDRANEKLFF.

This chain joins TRBV25-1 and TRBJ1-5; the D gene is possibly TRBD1 (6 bases). V gave up 2 bases and J gave up 5 bases, with 13 bases separating them. Germline assignment: CDR1 MGHDK and CDR2 SYGVNS. CDR3 size: 15 residues. The CDR3 protein is CASSEGTGPYQPQHF. For the CDR3, the DNA is TGTGCCAGCAGTGAAGGAACAGGGCCATATCAGCCCCAGCATTTT.